This T cell receptor delta chain was identified in a study of γδ T cells in repeated Plasmodium falciparum infection. TCRdb made new clone calls on the multiplex PCR reads using CATT. The sample includes around 46,000 delta-chain clones, 1.9% of them seen just once. Flow sorting of PBMC yielded separate Vgamma9/Vdelta2+ and Vdelta2-negative gammadelta T cell populations for bulk repertoire analysis. V dropped 0 bases and J dropped 0; count of bases not matched to a gene: 22. The CDR3 totals 21 residues. Germline CDR1 TSWWSYY, CDR2 QGS. Ten or more counts support this clone. The sample was gamma-delta T cells from blood. This receptor was taken from a pool of human donors (malaria-infected and uninfected, not separated). The genes are TRDV1 and TRDJ4; 7 nucleotides match TRDD3. CDR3 in DNA: TGTGCTCTTGGGGAACTATCACCTACAGGAAGGGGATATAGTCCGGCCAGACCCCTGATCTTT. This gives the protein CALGELSPTGRGYSPARPLIF.